The clone carrying this TCR beta chain was seen more than once but under ten times. The repertoire was sequenced with immunoSEQ multiplex PCR; TCRdb's copy has only in-frame clones and lacks some. This sample has some 140,000 clones; around 90% occur once, and the top ten carry approximately 10%. The data belong to a study of cytotoxic CD8 clonotypes in ibrutinib-treated CLL. At the level of the study: Response samples were obtained once patients had received a median about 12 months of treatment, range 6 to 36.

Germline values: CDR1 MNHEY, CDR2 SVGAGI. The CDR3 extends over 13 amino acids. V lost 5 bases, J lost 0 bases, and 6 bases lay in between. The sample was PBMCs, taken after 12 months of ibrutinib treatment. The chain recombines TRBV6-5 with TRBJ2-3; D is ambiguous. This clonotype originated in a human donor with chronic lymphocytic leukemia. CDR3 DNA: TGTGCCAGCAGTGCGATTAGCACAGATACGCAGTATTTT. It translates to CASSAISTDTQYF.